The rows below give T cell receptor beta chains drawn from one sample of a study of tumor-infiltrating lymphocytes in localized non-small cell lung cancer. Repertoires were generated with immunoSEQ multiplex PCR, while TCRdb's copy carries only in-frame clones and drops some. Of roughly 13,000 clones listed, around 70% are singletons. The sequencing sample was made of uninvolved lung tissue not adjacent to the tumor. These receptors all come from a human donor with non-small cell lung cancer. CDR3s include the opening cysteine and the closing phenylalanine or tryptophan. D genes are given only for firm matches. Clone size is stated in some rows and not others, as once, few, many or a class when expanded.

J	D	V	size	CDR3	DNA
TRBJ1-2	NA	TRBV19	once	CASSSRLGGNYGYTF	TGTGCCAGTAGTAGTCGGCTAGGGGGAAACTATGGCTACACCTTC
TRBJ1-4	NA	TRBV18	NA	CASSPVGQGGEKLFF	TGTGCCAGCTCACCAGTCGGGCAGGGTGGTGAAAAACTGTTTTTT
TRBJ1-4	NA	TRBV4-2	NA	CASSRVAGATTNEKLFF	TGTGCCAGCAGCCGAGTCGCAGGAGCCACAACTAATGAAAAACTGTTTTTT
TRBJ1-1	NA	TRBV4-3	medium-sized	CASSQGTQDTEAFF	TGCGCCAGCAGCCAAGGGACCCAGGACACTGAAGCTTTCTTT
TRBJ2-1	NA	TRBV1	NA	CTSSLRALYNEQFF	TGCACCAGCAGCCTCAGGGCCTTGTACAATGAGCAGTTCTTC
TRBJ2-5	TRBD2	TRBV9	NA	CASSVSTSGSSGETQYF	TGTGCCAGCAGCGTTAGTACTAGCGGGAGCTCTGGGGAGACCCAGTACTTC
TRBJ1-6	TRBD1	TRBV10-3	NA	CAISGTGGSYNSPLHF	TGTGCCATCAGTGGGACAGGGGGCTCCTATAATTCACCCCTCCACTTT
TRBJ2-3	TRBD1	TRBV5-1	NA	CASSHGTAGQDTQYF	TGCGCCAGCAGCCACGGGACAGCAGGACAAGATACGCAGTATTTT
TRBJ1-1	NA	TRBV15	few	CATSSRGANTEAFF	TGTGCCACCAGCAGCAGGGGTGCCAACACTGAAGCTTTCTTT
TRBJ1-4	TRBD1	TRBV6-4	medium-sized	CASSVQGALPEKLFF	TGTGCCAGCAGTGTACAGGGGGCGCTTCCGGAAAAACTGTTTTTT
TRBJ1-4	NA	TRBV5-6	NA	CASSLATTTATNEKLFF	TGTGCCAGCAGCTTGGCCACAACGACAGCAACTAATGAAAAACTGTTTTTT
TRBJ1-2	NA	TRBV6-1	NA	CASSPEGGVNYGYTF	TGTGCCAGCAGTCCGGAAGGGGGGGTTAACTATGGCTACACCTTC
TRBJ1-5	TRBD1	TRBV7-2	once	CASSLGGGGSTQPQHF	TGTGCCAGCAGCTTAGGAGGAGGGGGCTCCACTCAGCCCCAGCATTTT
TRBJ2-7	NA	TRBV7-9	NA	CASSLYYEQYF	TGTGCCAGCAGCCTATACTACGAGCAGTACTTC
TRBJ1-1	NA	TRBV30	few	CAWILMNTEAFF	TGTGCCTGGATTCTGATGAACACTGAAGCTTTCTTT
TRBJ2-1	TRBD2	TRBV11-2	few	CASSFSTLAGGRQFF	TGTGCCAGCAGCTTCTCAACGCTAGCGGGGGGGCGGCAGTTCTTC
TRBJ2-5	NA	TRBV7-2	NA	CASSPQETQYF	TGTGCCAGCAGCCCCCAAGAGACCCAGTACTTC
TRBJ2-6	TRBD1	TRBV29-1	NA	CSVEATGFSGANVLTF	TGCAGCGTTGAGGCGACAGGGTTCTCTGGGGCCAACGTCCTGACTTTC
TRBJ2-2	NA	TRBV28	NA	CASSLRTGELFF	TGTGCCAGCAGTTTAAGGACCGGGGAGCTGTTTTTT
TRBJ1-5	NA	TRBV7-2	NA	CASSPRDTVGNQPQHF	TGTGCCAGCAGCCCTAGGGACACCGTGGGCAATCAGCCCCAGCATTTT
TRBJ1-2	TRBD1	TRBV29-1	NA	CSVGGQGRADGYTF	TGCAGCGTTGGAGGACAGGGGAGGGCTGATGGCTACACCTTC
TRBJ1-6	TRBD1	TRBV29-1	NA	CSVRTGGNSPLHF	TGCAGCGTTCGGACAGGGGGGAATTCACCCCTCCACTTT
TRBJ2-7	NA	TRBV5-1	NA	CASGRISGEQYF	TGCGCCAGCGGCAGAATCTCGGGCGAGCAGTACTTC
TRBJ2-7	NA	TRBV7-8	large	CASSTLNPANEQYF	TGTGCCAGCAGCACATTGAATCCTGCGAACGAGCAGTACTTC
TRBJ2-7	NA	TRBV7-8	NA	CASSTPGSPNYEQYF	TGTGCCAGCAGCACCCCAGGGTCCCCAAACTACGAGCAGTACTTC
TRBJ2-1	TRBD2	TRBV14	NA	CASSHSSGRRDEQFF	TGTGCCAGCAGCCATTCTAGCGGGAGGCGAGATGAGCAGTTCTTC
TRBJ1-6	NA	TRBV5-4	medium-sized	CASSLDPNGNSPLHF	TGTGCCAGCAGCTTGGACCCAAACGGGAATTCACCCCTCCACTTT
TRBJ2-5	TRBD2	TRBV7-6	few	CASSFGASGAETQYF	TGTGCCAGCAGCTTCGGGGCTAGCGGGGCTGAGACCCAGTACTTC
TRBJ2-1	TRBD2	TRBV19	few	CASSFTGRSSYNEQFF	TGTGCCAGTAGTTTTACCGGGAGGAGCTCCTACAATGAGCAGTTCTTC
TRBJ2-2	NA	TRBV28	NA	CASSFSTRGTGELFF	TGTGCCAGCAGTTTCTCGACTCGGGGGACCGGGGAGCTGTTTTTT
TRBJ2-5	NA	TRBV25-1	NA	CASSELASDEETQYF	TGTGCCAGCAGTGAATTGGCTAGCGATGAAGAGACCCAGTACTTC
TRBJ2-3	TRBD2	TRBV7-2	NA	CASSLSGRTDTQYF	TGTGCCAGCAGCCTGAGCGGGAGGACAGATACGCAGTATTTT
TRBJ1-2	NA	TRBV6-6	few	CASSYSRFYTF	TGTGCCAGCAGTTACTCTAGGTTTTACACCTTC
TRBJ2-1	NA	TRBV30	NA	CAWSVRRIRVHYNEQFF	TGTGCCTGGAGTGTACGACGGATAAGGGTCCACTACAATGAGCAGTTCTTC
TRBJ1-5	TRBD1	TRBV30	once	CAWSPLDRVNQPQHF	TGTGCCTGGAGTCCCCTGGACAGGGTCAATCAGCCCCAGCATTTT
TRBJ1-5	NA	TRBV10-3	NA	CASSTRDQPQHF	TGTGCCAGCAGTACGCGCGATCAGCCCCAGCATTTT
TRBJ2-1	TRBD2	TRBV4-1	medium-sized	CASSQDWASGYNEQFF	TGCGCCAGCAGCCAAGATTGGGCTAGCGGATACAATGAGCAGTTCTTC
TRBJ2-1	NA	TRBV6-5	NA	CASSYYRSSSYNEQFF	TGTGCCAGCAGTTACTACCGGAGCAGCTCCTACAATGAGCAGTTCTTC
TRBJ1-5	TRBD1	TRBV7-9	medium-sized	CASSGGQGVSQPQHF	TGTGCCAGCAGCGGCGGGCAGGGGGTTAGTCAGCCCCAGCATTTT
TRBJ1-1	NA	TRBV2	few	CASSEGLNTEAFF	TGTGCCAGCAGTGAAGGGCTGAACACTGAAGCTTTCTTT
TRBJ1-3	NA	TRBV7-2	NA	CASSLGPSSGNTIYF	TGTGCCAGCAGCTTAGGACCCAGCTCTGGAAACACCATATATTTT
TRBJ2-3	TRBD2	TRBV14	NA	CASSRRLAGSTDTQYF	TGTGCCAGCAGCCGACGACTAGCGGGGAGCACAGATACGCAGTATTTT